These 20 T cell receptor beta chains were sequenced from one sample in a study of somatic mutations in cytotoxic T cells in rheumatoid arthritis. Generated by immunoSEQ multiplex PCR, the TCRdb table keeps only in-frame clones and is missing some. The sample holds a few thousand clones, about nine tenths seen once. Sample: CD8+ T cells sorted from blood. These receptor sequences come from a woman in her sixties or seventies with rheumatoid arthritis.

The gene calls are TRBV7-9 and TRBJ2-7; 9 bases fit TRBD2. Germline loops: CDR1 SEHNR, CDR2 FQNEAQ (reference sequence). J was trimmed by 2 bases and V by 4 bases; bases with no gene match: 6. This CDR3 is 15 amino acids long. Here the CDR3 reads CASSSFSGGAYEQYF. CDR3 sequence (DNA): TGTGCCAGCAGCTCGTTTAGCGGGGGTGCCTACGAGCAGTACTTC.

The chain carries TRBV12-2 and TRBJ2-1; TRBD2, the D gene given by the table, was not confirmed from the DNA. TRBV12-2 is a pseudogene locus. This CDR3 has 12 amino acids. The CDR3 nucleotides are TGTGCAAGGACTAGCGGACACAATGAGCAGTTCTTC. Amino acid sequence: CARTSGHNEQFF.

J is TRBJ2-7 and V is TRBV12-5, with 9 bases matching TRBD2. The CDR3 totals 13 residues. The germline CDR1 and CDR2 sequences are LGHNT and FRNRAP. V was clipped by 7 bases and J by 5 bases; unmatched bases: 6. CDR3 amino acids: CASAAGGPHEQYF. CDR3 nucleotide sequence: TGTGCTAGTGCGGCGGGGGGGCCCCACGAGCAGTACTTC.

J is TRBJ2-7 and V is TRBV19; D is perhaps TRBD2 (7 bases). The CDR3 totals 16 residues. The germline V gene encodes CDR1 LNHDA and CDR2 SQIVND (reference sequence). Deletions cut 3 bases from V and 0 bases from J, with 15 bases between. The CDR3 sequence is CASSISGGGSSYEQYF. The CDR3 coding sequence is TGTGCCAGTAGTATCTCCGGGGGCGGGAGCTCCTACGAGCAGTACTTC. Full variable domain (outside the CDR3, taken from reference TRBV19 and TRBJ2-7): DGGITQSPKYLFRKEGQNVTLSCEQNLNHDAMYWYRQDPGQGLRLIYYSQIVNDFQKGDIAEGYSVSREKKESFPLTVTSAQKNPTAFYLCASSISGGGSSYEQYFGPGTRLTVT.

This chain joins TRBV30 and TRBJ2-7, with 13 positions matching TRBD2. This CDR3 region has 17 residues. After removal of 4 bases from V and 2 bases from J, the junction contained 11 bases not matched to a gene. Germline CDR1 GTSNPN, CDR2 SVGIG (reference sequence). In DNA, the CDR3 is TGTGCCTGGACCAAGCTTACCGGGACTAGCGGGGCCTACGAGCAGTACTTC. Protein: CAWTKLTGTSGAYEQYF.

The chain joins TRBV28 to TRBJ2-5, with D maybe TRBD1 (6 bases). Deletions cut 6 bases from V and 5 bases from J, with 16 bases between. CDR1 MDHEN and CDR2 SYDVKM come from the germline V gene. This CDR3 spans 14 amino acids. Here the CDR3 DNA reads TGTGCCAGCAGCCCGAACAGGGCCGGGGAGACCCAGTACTTC. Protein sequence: CASSPNRAGETQYF.

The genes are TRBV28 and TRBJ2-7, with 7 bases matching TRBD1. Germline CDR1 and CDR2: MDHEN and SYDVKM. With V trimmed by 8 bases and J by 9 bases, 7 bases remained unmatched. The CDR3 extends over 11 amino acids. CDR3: CASREGASQYF. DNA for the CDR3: TGTGCCAGCCGAGAGGGGGCCTCGCAGTACTTC. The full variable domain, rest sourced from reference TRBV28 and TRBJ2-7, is DVKVTQSSRYLVKRTGEKVFLECVQDMDHENMFWYRQDPGLGLRLIYFSYDVKMKEKGDIPEGYSVSREKKERFSLILESASTNQTSMYLCASREGASQYFGPGTRLTVT.

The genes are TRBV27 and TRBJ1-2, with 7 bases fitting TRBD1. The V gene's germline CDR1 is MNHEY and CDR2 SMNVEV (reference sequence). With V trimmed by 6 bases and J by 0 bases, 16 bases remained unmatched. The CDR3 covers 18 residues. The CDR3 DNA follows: TGTGCCAGCAGCTTTATTGGTCAGGGGGACCCTTCTAACTATGGCTACACCTTC. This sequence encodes CASSFIGQGDPSNYGYTF.

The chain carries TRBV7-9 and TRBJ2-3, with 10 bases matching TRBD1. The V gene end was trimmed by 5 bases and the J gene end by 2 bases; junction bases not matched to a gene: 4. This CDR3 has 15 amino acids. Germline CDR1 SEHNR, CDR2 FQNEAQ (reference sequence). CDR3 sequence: CASSTTGGDTDTQYF. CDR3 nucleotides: TGTGCCAGCAGCACGACAGGGGGCGACACAGATACGCAGTATTTT.

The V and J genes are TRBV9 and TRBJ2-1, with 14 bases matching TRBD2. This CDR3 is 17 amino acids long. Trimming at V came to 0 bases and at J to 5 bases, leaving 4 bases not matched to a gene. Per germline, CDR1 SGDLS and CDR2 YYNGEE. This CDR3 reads CASSVVLGLAGDNEQFF. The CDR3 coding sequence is TGTGCCAGCAGCGTAGTGTTGGGACTAGCGGGGGACAATGAGCAGTTCTTC.

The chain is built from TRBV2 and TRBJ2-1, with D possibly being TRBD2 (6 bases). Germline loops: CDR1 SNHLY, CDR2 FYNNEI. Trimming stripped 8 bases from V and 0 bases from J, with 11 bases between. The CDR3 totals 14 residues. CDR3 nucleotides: TGTGCCAGCGGGGAGGCGGCCTCCTACAATGAGCAGTTCTTC. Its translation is CASGEAASYNEQFF.

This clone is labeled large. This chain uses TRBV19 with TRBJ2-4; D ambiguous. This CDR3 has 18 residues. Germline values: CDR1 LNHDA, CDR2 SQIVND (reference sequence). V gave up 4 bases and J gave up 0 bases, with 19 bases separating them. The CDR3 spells CASSTHNNNHLAKNIQYF. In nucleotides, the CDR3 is TGTGCCAGTAGTACACACAACAACAACCATCTAGCCAAAAACATTCAGTACTTC.

The CDR3 protein is CASSVGLGRAEAFF. The CDR3 region has the DNA TGTGCCAGCAGCGTAGGTCTGGGGAGAGCTGAAGCTTTCTTT. The rearrangement links TRBV9 to TRBJ1-1; the D is unclear. The ends were cut back, 0 bases at V and 6 bases at J, with 12 bases in the middle. The CDR3 length is 14 residues. Germline V gene lookup returns CDR1 SGDLS and CDR2 YYNGEE.

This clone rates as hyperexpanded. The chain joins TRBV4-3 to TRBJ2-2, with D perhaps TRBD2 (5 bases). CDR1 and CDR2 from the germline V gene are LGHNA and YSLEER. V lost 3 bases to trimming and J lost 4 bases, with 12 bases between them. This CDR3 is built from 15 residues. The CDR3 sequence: CASSQERGTTGELFF. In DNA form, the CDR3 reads TGCGCCAGCAGCCAGGAACGGGGAACCACCGGGGAGCTGTTTTTT.

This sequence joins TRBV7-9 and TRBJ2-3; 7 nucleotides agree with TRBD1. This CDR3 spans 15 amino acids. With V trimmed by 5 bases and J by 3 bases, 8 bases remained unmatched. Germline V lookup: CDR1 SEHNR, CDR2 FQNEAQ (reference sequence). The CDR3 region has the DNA TGTGCCAGCAGCATTTACAGGGGCGCAACAGATACGCAGTATTTT. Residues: CASSIYRGATDTQYF.

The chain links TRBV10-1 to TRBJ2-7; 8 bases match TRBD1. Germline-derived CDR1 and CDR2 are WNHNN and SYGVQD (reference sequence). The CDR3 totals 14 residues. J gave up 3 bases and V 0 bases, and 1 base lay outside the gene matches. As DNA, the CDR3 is TGCGCCAGCAGTGAGTCTGGGACAGGCTACGAGCAGTACTTC. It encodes CASSESGTGYEQYF.

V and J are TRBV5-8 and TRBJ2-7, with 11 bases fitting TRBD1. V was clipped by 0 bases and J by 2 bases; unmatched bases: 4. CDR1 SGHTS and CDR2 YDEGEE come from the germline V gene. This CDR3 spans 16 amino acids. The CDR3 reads CASSLGTGGNTYEQYF. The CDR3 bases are TGTGCCAGCAGCTTGGGGACAGGGGGCAACACCTACGAGCAGTACTTC.

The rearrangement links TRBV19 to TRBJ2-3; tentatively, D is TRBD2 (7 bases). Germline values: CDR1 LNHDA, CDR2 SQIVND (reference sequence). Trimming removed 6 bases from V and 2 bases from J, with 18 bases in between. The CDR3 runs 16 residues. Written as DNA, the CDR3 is TGTGCCAGTAGCTCGTGGGGGCGGGGGCCCACAGATACGCAGTATTTT. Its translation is CASSSWGRGPTDTQYF.

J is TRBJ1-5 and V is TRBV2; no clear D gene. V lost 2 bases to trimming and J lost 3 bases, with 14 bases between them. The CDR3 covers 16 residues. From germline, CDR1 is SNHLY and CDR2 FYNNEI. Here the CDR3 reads CASSERRSGNNQPQHF. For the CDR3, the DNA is TGTGCCAGCAGTGAACGGCGCTCGGGTAACAATCAGCCCCAGCATTTT.

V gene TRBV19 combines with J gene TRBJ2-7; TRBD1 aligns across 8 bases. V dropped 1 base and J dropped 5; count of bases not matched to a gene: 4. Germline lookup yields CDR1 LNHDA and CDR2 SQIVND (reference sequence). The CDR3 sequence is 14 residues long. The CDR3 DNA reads TGTGCCAGTAGTATAGGACAGGGGTTGGACGAGCAGTACTTC. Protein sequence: CASSIGQGLDEQYF.